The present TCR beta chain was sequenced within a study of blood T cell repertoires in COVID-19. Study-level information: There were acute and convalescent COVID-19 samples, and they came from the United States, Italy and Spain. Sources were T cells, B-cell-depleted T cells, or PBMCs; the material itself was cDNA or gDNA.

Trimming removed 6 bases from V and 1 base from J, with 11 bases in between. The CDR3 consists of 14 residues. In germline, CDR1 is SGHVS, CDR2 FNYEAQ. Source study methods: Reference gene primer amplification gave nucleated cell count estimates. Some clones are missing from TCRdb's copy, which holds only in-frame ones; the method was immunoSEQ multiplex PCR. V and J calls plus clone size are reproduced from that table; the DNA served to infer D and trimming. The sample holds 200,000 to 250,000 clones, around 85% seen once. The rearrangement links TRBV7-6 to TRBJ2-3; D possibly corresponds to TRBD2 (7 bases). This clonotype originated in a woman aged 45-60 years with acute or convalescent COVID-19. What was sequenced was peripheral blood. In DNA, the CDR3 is TGTGCCAGCAGACGGGGGGCCGGCACAGATACGCAGTATTTT. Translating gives CASRRGAGTDTQYF. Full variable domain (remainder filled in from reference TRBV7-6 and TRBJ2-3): GAGVSQSPRYKVTKRGQDVALRCDPISGHVSLYWYRQALGQGPEFLTYFNYEAQQDKSGLPNDRFSAERPEGSISTLTIQRTEQRDSAMYRCASRRGAGTDTQYFGPGTRLTVL.